Below are 18 T cell receptor beta chains sequenced from a single sample in a study of cytomegalovirus exposure and HLA in healthy donors. The PCR employed 60 Vbeta primers together with 13 Jbeta primers. Produced via immunoSEQ multiplex PCR; TCRdb's table is partial and in-frame only. Here the sample spans around 130,000 clones, roughly 80% being singletons. The sequencing input was PBMCs. The origin of the receptors is a boy between 10 and 17 years old in good health and CMV-seronegative.

This rearrangement joins TRBV6-1 to TRBJ1-2; possible D gene TRBD1, 5 bases. The CDR3 has 14 residues. Germline loops: CDR1 MNHNS, CDR2 SASEGT. V was trimmed by 2 bases and J by 3 bases, leaving 10 bases between them. CDR3 bases: TGTGCCAGCAGTGAAAGAGGAGGGGACTATGGCTACACCTTC. This encodes CASSERGGDYGYTF.

The chain uses TRBV5-1 and TRBJ1-4; possible D gene TRBD1, 5 bases. The CDR3 loop spans 16 amino acids. V was pared by 3 bases and J by 6 bases, with 18 bases between. Germline V gene data show CDR1 as SGHRS and CDR2 as YFSETQ. The CDR3 here is CASSSGGDGPYEKLFF. Written as DNA, the CDR3 is TGCGCCAGCAGCTCGGGGGGGGACGGGCCCTATGAAAAACTGTTTTTT.

The V and J genes are TRBV7-9 and TRBJ1-1; 9 positions match TRBD1. V shed 1 base and J 4 bases; nucleotides not matched to a gene: 4. The germline CDR1 and CDR2 sequences are SEHNR and FQNEAQ (reference sequence). The CDR3 contains 15 residues. In DNA, the CDR3 is TGTGCCAGCAGCTTAGGGGACAGGGATCTCACTGAAGCTTTCTTT. Residues: CASSLGDRDLTEAFF.

V usage is TRBV6-1 and J usage is TRBJ1-1; D is unresolved. The germline gives CDR1 MNHNS, CDR2 SASEGT. The germline V and J ends were trimmed by 2 bases and 1 base, with 5 bases remaining between them. This CDR3 comprises 13 residues. The CDR3 reads CASSELSNTEAFF. For the CDR3, the DNA is TGTGCCAGCAGTGAACTGTCGAACACTGAAGCTTTCTTT.

The chain is built from TRBV6-6 and TRBJ1-1; 8 bases match TRBD1. The J segment lost 0 bases and the V segment lost 6 bases, leaving 9 bases of the junction unmatched. The CDR3 is made up of 16 amino acids. Germline-derived CDR1 and CDR2 are MNHNY and SVGAGI (reference sequence). The CDR3 region has the DNA TGTGCCAGCAGGAGACAGGGGCCGCCCATGAACACTGAAGCTTTCTTT. Translated, it gives CASRRQGPPMNTEAFF.

This clone was seen just once. The rearrangement uses TRBV29-1 and TRBJ2-1; 7 bases fit TRBD2. Germline-derived CDR1 and CDR2 are SQVTM and ANQGSEA. The CDR3 is 16 amino acids. CDR3 in amino acids: CSRNQWLADYFNEQFF. The DNA for the CDR3 is TGCAGTAGGAATCAGTGGCTAGCGGATTACTTCAATGAGCAGTTCTTC.

The chain uses TRBV4-1 and TRBJ1-5; D is perhaps TRBD1 (5 bases). Germline-derived CDR1 and CDR2 are MGHRA and YSYEKL. CDR3 length: 15 amino acids. Trimming shortened V by 0 bases and J by 1 base, and 7 bases separated the two germline ends. The CDR3: CASSQDRASNQPQHF. In DNA form, the CDR3 reads TGCGCCAGCAGCCAAGACAGGGCCAGCAATCAGCCCCAGCATTTT.

V usage is TRBV9 and J usage is TRBJ1-1; D unclear. The V gene's germline CDR1 is SGDLS and CDR2 YYNGEE. Trimming cost V 3 bases and J 5 bases, with 11 bases left between them. The CDR3 has 13 residues. The CDR3: CASSGRLGTEAFF. The CDR3 bases are TGTGCCAGCAGCGGCCGACTCGGGACTGAAGCTTTCTTT.

V and J are TRBV6-5 and TRBJ1-2, with D unresolved. Germline assignment: CDR1 MNHEY and CDR2 SVGAGI. CDR3 length: 14 amino acids. Trimming stripped 10 bases from V and 1 base from J, with 16 bases between. The CDR3 reads CATSKIGVNYGYTF. The CDR3 DNA is TGTGCCACCTCTAAGATCGGGGTTAACTATGGCTACACCTTC.

This clone has only one observation. V usage is TRBV19 and J usage is TRBJ1-4, with 9 bases that match TRBD1. After removal of 1 base from V and 8 bases from J, the junction contained 5 bases not matched to a gene. Germline V gene sequence: CDR1 LNHDA, CDR2 SQIVND (reference sequence). CDR3 length: 15 residues. The CDR3 region has the DNA TGTGCCAGTAGTATAGGGGACAGGGAGGAGGAAAAACTGTTTTTT. Residues: CASSIGDREEEKLFF.

CDR3 DNA sequence: TGTGCCAGCAGTTCGCGGAATGCCTACGAGCAGTACTTC. Its protein is CASSSRNAYEQYF. The chain recombines TRBV4-2 with TRBJ2-7; the D is unclear. The CDR3 length is 13 residues. Germline V gives CDR1 LGHNA, CDR2 YNFKEQ. The germline V and J ends were trimmed by 6 bases and 2 bases, with 11 bases remaining between them.

This clone showed up just once. This chain links TRBV5-4 with TRBJ1-2; D is possibly TRBD1 (5 bases). V was clipped by 2 bases and J by 4 bases, with 9 bases between them. The CDR3 runs to 13 residues. Germline CDR1 reads SGHNT; CDR2 reads YYREEE (reference sequence). CDR3 amino acids: CASSLDSTYGYTF. CDR3 in DNA: TGTGCCAGCAGCTTAGACAGCACCTATGGCTACACCTTC.

This chain joins TRBV23-1 and TRBJ2-3, with D unclear. TRBV23-1 is an ORF for which the function is uncertain. Trimming pared 0 bases from V and 0 bases from J, leaving 13 bases between. The CDR3 has 17 amino acids. The chain's CDR3 is CASSQSGDSFSTDTQYF. In DNA form, the CDR3 reads TGCGCCAGCAGTCAATCGGGCGATTCTTTTAGCACAGATACGCAGTATTTT.

The rearrangement links TRBV11-3 to TRBJ1-1; possibly TRBD1 for D (5 bases). The V end was cut by 0 bases, the J end by 6 bases, with 26 bases between. CDR1 and CDR2 from the germline V gene are SGHNT and YENEEA. The CDR3 has 19 residues. CDR3 loop: CASSLDFVGGEGSRAEAFF. The CDR3 nucleotides read TGTGCCAGCAGCTTAGATTTTGTGGGAGGTGAGGGGAGTCGGGCTGAAGCTTTCTTT.

This chain joins TRBV19 and TRBJ1-4, with 7 bases fitting TRBD1. This CDR3 contains 13 residues. Germline CDR1 LNHDA, CDR2 SQIVND (reference sequence). J lost 5 bases, V lost 8 bases, and 5 bases had no gene match. The CDR3 region is CASFDRVNEKLFF. The CDR3 DNA reads TGTGCCAGTTTTGACAGGGTGAATGAAAAACTGTTTTTT.

The V gene is TRBV6-9, the J gene TRBJ1-1; 9 positions agree with TRBD1. The length of the CDR3 is 21 residues. J was trimmed by 2 bases and V by 6 bases; bases with no gene match: 25. Germline V lookup: CDR1 MNHGY, CDR2 SVAAGI. The CDR3 here is CASSHGHTGGPHVFSNTEAFF. For the CDR3, the DNA is TGTGCCAGCAGCCACGGACATACAGGGGGCCCCCATGTCTTTTCTAACACTGAAGCTTTCTTT.

The gene calls are TRBV6-5 and TRBJ1-1, with D maybe TRBD1 (6 bases). The CDR3 has 14 residues. The V end lost 6 bases, the J end lost 3 bases, and 14 bases lay between the germline ends. Looked up from germline, CDR1 is MNHEY and CDR2 is SVGAGI. The CDR3 loop reads CASRATGSDTEAFF. In DNA, the CDR3 is TGTGCCAGCAGGGCGACAGGATCGGACACTGAAGCTTTCTTT.

This chain uses TRBV4-2 with TRBJ2-1; the match to TRBD2 covers 8 bases. CDR1 LGHNA and CDR2 YNFKEQ come from the germline V gene. The CDR3 is 15 amino acids. V gave up 4 bases and J gave up 7 bases; unmatched junction bases: 9. The CDR3 DNA is TGTGCCAGCAGCCCCCACGCGGGACTAGGGAATGAGCAGTTCTTC. This sequence encodes CASSPHAGLGNEQFF.